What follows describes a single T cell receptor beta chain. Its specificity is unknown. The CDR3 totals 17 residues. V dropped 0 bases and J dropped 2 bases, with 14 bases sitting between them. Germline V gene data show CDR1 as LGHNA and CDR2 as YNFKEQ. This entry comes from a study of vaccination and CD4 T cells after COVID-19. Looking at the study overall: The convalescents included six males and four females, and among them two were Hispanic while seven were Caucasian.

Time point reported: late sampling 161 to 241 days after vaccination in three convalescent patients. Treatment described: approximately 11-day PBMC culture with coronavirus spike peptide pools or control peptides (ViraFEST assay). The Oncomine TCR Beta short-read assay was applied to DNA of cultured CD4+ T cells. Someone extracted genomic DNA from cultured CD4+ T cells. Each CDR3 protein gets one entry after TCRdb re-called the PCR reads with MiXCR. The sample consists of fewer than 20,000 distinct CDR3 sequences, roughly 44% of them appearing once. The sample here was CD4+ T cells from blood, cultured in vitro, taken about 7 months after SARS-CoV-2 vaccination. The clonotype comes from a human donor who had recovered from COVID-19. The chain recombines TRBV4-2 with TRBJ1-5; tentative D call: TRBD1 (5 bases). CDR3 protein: CASSQDWVRAGNQPQHF. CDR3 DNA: TGTGCCAGCAGCCAAGATTGGGTCAGGGCTGGCAATCAGCCCCAGCATTTT.